This entry is about one T cell receptor beta chain. This entry is derived from a study of cytomegalovirus exposure and HLA in healthy donors. About the research overall: The same platform used for the 650 to 850 first-cohort repertoires was also used for the approximately 120 validation repertoires, as a later analysis reported.

The data were produced by immunoSEQ multiplex PCR, yet TCRdb's version contains in-frame clones alone and is incomplete. Here the sample spans fewer than 200,000 clones, 85% being singletons. CDR3 size: 14 residues. Looked up from germline, CDR1 is LNHDA and CDR2 is SQIVND (reference sequence). V gave up 5 bases and J gave up 1 base, with 11 bases separating them. The V call is TRBV19, the J call TRBJ1-1, with D possibly TRBD1 on 6 matching bases. This TCR derives from a man aged 18 to 29 in good health and CMV-seropositive. The sequencing input was PBMCs. CDR3 in amino acids: CASSRGTSNTEAFF. The CDR3 bases are TGTGCCAGTAGTCGAGGGACATCGAACACTGAAGCTTTCTTT. The full variable domain, with the rest looked up from reference TRBV19 and TRBJ1-1, is DGGITQSPKYLFRKEGQNVTLSCEQNLNHDAMYWYRQDPGQGLRLIYYSQIVNDFQKGDIAEGYSVSREKKESFPLTVTSAQKNPTAFYLCASSRGTSNTEAFFGQGTRLTVV.